This T cell receptor beta chain was obtained from a study of PD-1 blockade in classical Hodgkin lymphoma (dated by TCRdb to about 2020). Notes on the research overall: Nivolumab dosing was 3 mg/kg intravenously every 2 weeks, continuing until either disease progression or unacceptable toxicity. A peripheral blood immune signature of response to PD-1 blockade in classical Hodgkin lymphoma was defined using TCR beta sequencing and CyTOF. Overall study results and their limits: CD4+ but not CD8+ TCR diversity rose significantly by C4D1 (p=0.0027 vs p=0.16), most apparent in complete responders (p=0.02). Baseline diversity similar to that of newly diagnosed patients was observed in trial patients achieving complete response, whereas significantly lower diversity was observed in partial responders and progressors. The study was limited to a single clinical trial cohort, and causes of repertoire differences, possibly disease activity or prior therapy, remained undefined. Patients starting nivolumab less than 1 year after ASCT had lower diversity and were excluded from later analyses to avoid confounding by immune reconstitution. Baseline TCR diversity was reported as lower in newly diagnosed patients than in healthy donors, and lower still in relapsed/refractory patients.

The sample's time point label is to be understood as: cycle 2 day 1 (C2D1) of nivolumab. Every trial patient had relapsed following autologous stem cell transplantation, and prior brentuximab vedotin exposure was what differed among cohorts A, B and C. A total of around 59 patients with relapsed/refractory classical Hodgkin lymphoma made up the trial cohort, and each patient's best overall response was complete response, partial response or progressive disease. Single-agent nivolumab was administered to trial patients in the multi-cohort phase II CheckMate 205 trial. Best overall response was determined by an independent review committee according to the 2007 International Working Group response criteria. Trial PBMCs were collected just before the start of nivolumab (C1D1) and during therapy at cycle 2 day 1 and cycle 4 day 1. Peripheral blood was collected in 8 mL Vacutainer Cell Preparation Tubes, from which PBMCs were isolated by centrifugation and then cryopreserved.

The Qiagen DNeasy kit was used to extract genomic DNA from unsorted PBMCs and from the negatively selected CD4+ and CD8+ fractions. Using primers that anneal to V and J segments, immunoSEQ multiplex PCR amplified the TCR beta CDR3 regions. A synthetic immune receptor repertoire was used to minimize amplification bias, and any residual bias was removed computationally once sequencing was done. The authors' analysis ran thus. Custom Python scripts were used to quantify repertoire diversity as the Shannon entropy index. Unsorted, CD4+ and CD8+ repertoires were examined separately, except in combined analyses, for which CD4+ and CD8+ sequences were merged in silico. A clone was considered expanded if an increase in frequency of at least 2-fold after treatment relative to C1D1 was found, and a pseudocount of 0.5 was applied to clones undetected at baseline. Clones with 0 or 1 copy at C1D1 were defined as singleton clones, while clones with 2 or more copies were defined as non-singleton clones. Clones expanded in unsorted samples were assigned a CD4+, CD8+ or unknown annotation through matching of protein sequences in sorted samples from the same patient. Wilcoxon tests on paired samples were used to test diversity changes from C1D1 to C4D1. TCRdb's version of the immuneACCESS table is confined to in-frame rearrangements and falls short of the full clone set. An unresolved V gene accounts for under half of the shortfall where checked; the remainder is of unknown origin. V, J and clone size were drawn from that table, and D and trimming were deduced from the DNA. Within this sample are tens of thousands of clones, with roughly 80% of them counted one time only. The ten most abundant clones make up around 8% of the sample.

Relative to germline, V is missing 1 base and J is missing 1 base, with 10 bases of the junction outside any gene match. CDR1 SEHNR and CDR2 FQNEAQ are derived from the germline V gene (reference sequence). The CDR3 contains 19 residues, cysteine and phenylalanine counted. The sequence is cut down to CDR3 DNA, 57 bases in frame from base 1. Points on this clone: The antigen it recognizes is unknown. The record has no base qualities; no much larger clone is one base away.

This sequence uses TRBV7-9 and TRBJ2-1, and TRBD2 aligns with 10 junction nucleotides. Sequencing was performed on peripheral blood mononuclear cells (PBMCs), taken before the second cycle of nivolumab. The clonotype comes from a human donor with classical Hodgkin lymphoma. This receptor carries the CDR3 CASSLVGNLAGGSYNEQFF. The DNA sequence is given as TGTGCCAGCAGCTTAGTGGGTAACTTAGCGGGGGGATCCTACAATGAGCAGTTCTTC.